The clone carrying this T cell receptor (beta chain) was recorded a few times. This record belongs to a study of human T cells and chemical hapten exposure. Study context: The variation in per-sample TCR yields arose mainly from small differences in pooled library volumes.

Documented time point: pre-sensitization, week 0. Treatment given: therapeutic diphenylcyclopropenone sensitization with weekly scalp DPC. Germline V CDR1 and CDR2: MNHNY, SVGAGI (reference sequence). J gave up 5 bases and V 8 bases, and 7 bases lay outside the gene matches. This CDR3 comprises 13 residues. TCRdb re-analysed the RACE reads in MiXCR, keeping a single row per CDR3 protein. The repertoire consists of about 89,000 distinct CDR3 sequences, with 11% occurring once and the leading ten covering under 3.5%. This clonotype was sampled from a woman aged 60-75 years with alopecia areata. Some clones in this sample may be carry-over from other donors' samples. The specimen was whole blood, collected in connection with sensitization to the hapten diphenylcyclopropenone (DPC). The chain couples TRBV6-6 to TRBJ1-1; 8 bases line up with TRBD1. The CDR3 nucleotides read TGTGCCAGCTTAGGGGGACAGGTGACTGAAGCTTTCTTT. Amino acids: CASLGGQVTEAFF.